Below, one TCR beta chain is given with its context. The data were obtained in a study of blood T cell repertoires in COVID-19. The wider study: PBMCs, B-cell-depleted T cells, or T cells provided the cDNA or gDNA that made up the material.

In the authors' methods: By means of reference gene primer amplification, nucleated cell counts were estimated. Method: immunoSEQ multiplex PCR; TCRdb's copy keeps in-frame clones and lacks some. Clonal size and the V and J genes are those of that table, whereas D and trimming came from the DNA. The sample holds fewer than 300,000 clones, just over 85% seen once. Seattle-derived patients entered the study during active infection and were followed longitudinally. The origin of this receptor is a man aged 50 to 60 with COVID-19, enrolled during active disease. The sequenced sample was peripheral blood.

CDR3 sequence (DNA): TGCGCCAGCAGCCAAGATTTTCCTGGCGATACGCAGTATTTT. This encodes CASSQDFPGDTQYF. This chain joins TRBV4-1 and TRBJ2-3; D not resolved. CDR3 size: 14 residues. CDR1 and CDR2 (germline): MGHRA, YSYEKL. Trimming removed 0 bases at V and 6 bases at J, with 10 bases between.